Each of the 16 T cell receptor beta chains below was sequenced from the same sample in a study of T cell repertoires in cytomegalovirus infection. TCRdb re-called the reads through MiXCR, storing one row per CDR3 protein. The sample has fewer than 350,000 distinct CDR3 sequences, 25% to 35% seen once; the top ten hold approximately 20%. Antigens of these TCRs are unknown. This specimen was cultured PBMCs, taken from culture after CMV antigen stimulation. Every receptor here comes from a human donor in good health (CMV status not recorded). Some clones in this sample may be carry-over from other donors' samples.

This chain uses TRBV12-5 with TRBJ2-5; the D gene could be TRBD1 or TRBD2 (5 bases each). From germline, CDR1 is LGHNT and CDR2 FRNRAP. The CDR3 extends over 17 amino acids. V gave up 3 bases and J gave up 5 bases, with 22 bases separating them. CDR3 residues: CASGLTFGTALGETQYF. The CDR3 DNA is TGTGCTAGTGGTTTAACCTTTGGGACCGCACTGGGGGAGACCCAGTACTTC.

This clonotype has only a few counts. The rearrangement uses TRBV2 and TRBJ2-7; tentatively, D is TRBD2 (6 bases). V lost 3 bases and J 7 bases, leaving 7 bases between the germline ends. The CDR3 has 11 residues. Per germline, CDR1 SNHLY and CDR2 FYNNEI. The CDR3 loop reads CASSDRGEQYF. In nucleotides, the CDR3 is TGTGCCAGCAGTGACCGGGGGGAGCAGTACTTC.

Only a few counts were recorded for this clonotype. V usage is TRBV6-1 and J usage is TRBJ2-7; TRBD2 matches 13 bases. V gave up 6 bases and J gave up 4 bases; unmatched junction bases: 9. Germline V CDR1 and CDR2: MNHNS, SASEGT. The CDR3 loop spans 16 amino acids. CDR3 sequence reads: CASRGTGLAGKYEQYF. Here the CDR3 DNA reads TGTGCCAGCAGAGGGACGGGACTAGCGGGGAAATACGAGCAGTACTTC.

This clonotype has at least ten counts. The chain employs TRBV7-9 and TRBJ1-5, with D possibly matching TRBD1 (6 bases). The CDR3 extends over 13 amino acids. The germline CDR1 and CDR2 sequences are SEHNR and FQNEAQ (reference sequence). The ends were cut back, 5 bases at V and 11 bases at J, with 16 bases in the middle. The DNA of the CDR3 is TGTGCCAGCAGCCTACAGGGAATGGAGACCCAGCATTTT. Translating gives CASSLQGMETQHF.

This clonotype was found a few times. The genes are TRBV2 and TRBJ2-1; D is perhaps TRBD1 (5 bases). The V end was cut by 3 bases, the J end by 11 bases, with 17 bases between. Germline V CDR1 and CDR2: SNHLY, FYNNEI. This CDR3 region has 14 residues. This CDR3 is CASSESLTMGQQFF. The CDR3 region has the DNA TGTGCCAGCAGTGAGAGTTTAACGATGGGGCAGCAGTTCTTC.

This clonotype was seen a few times. The chain is built from TRBV7-2 and TRBJ1-2; D is uncertain. The CDR3 is made up of 13 amino acids. V shed 4 bases and J shed 0 bases, with 6 bases lying between them. The germline gives CDR1 SGHTA, CDR2 FQGNSA. The CDR3 DNA is TGTGCCAGCAGCTCGACGTCTAACTATGGCTACACCTTC. Translated: CASSSTSNYGYTF.

The V gene is TRBV28, the J gene TRBJ2-5, with D possibly matching TRBD2 (6 bases). Germline V CDR1 and CDR2: MDHEN, SYDVKM. V was cut by 6 bases and J by 5 bases, with 16 bases left in between. The CDR3 extends over 14 amino acids. CDR3 amino acids: CASREPGGVETQYF. CDR3 in DNA: TGTGCCAGCAGAGAACCCGGAGGGGTTGAGACCCAGTACTTC. Drawing the rest from reference TRBV28 and TRBJ2-5, the complete variable domain is DVKVTQSSRYLVKRTGEKVFLECVQDMDHENMFWYRQDPGLGLRLIYFSYDVKMKEKGDIPEGYSVSREKKERFSLILESASTNQTSMYLCASREPGGVETQYFGPGTRLLVL.

CDR3 bases: TGTGCCAGCAGCCGAAGCACCGGGACATTTGCAACTAATGAAAAACTGTTTTTT. Protein sequence: CASSRSTGTFATNEKLFF. The chain has TRBV7-6 and TRBJ1-4; D perhaps matches TRBD1 (6 bases). Germline CDR1 SGHVS, CDR2 FNYEAQ. This CDR3 contains 18 residues. The V gene lost 5 bases and the J gene lost 0 bases, with 19 bases spanning the gap.

This clonotype occurred many times. The V gene is TRBV18, the J gene TRBJ2-4, with 9 bases aligning to TRBD2. V lost 0 bases to trimming and J lost 1 base; unmatched junction nucleotides: 4. Germline V lookup: CDR1 KGHSH, CDR2 LQKENI. CDR3 size: 17 residues. CDR3: CASSPPASGNAKNIQYF. The CDR3 DNA follows: TGTGCCAGCTCACCACCGGCTAGCGGGAATGCCAAAAACATTCAGTACTTC.

The V and J genes are TRBV19 and TRBJ1-2; D perhaps matches TRBD1 (5 bases). Trimming removed 7 bases at V and 5 bases at J, with 17 bases between. Germline V lookup: CDR1 LNHDA, CDR2 SQIVND (reference sequence). This CDR3 has 14 residues. The CDR3 nucleotides are TGTGCCAGTACCCACTCAGGGCAGGTTTATGGCTACACCTTC. Translation: CASTHSGQVYGYTF. The full variable domain, completed using reference TRBV19 and TRBJ1-2, is DGGITQSPKYLFRKEGQNVTLSCEQNLNHDAMYWYRQDPGQGLRLIYYSQIVNDFQKGDIAEGYSVSREKKESFPLTVTSAQKNPTAFYLCASTHSGQVYGYTFGSGTRLTVV.

This clonotype was detected a few times. Here the CDR3 DNA reads TGTGCCAGCTCTCTCCCGGGACACTTTAGTACTGAAGCTTTCTTT. This gives the protein CASSLPGHFSTEAFF. The chain has TRBV5-6 and TRBJ1-1, with a tentative D call TRBD1 (6 bases). This CDR3 comprises 15 residues. Trimming stripped 7 bases from V and 5 bases from J, with 21 bases between. Germline V gives CDR1 SGHDT, CDR2 YYEEEE.

The chain has TRBV4-2 and TRBJ2-5; D possibly uses TRBD1 or TRBD2 (5 bases each). V was pared by 4 bases and J by 3 bases, with 12 bases between. The length of the CDR3 is 14 residues. Looked up from germline, CDR1 is LGHNA and CDR2 is YNFKEQ. This CDR3 is CASSRRDGEETQYF. CDR3 DNA: TGTGCCAGCAGCCGCCGGGACGGGGAAGAGACCCAGTACTTC.

The table lists this clonotype with a few counts. The rearrangement links TRBV7-9 to TRBJ2-1; D remains unclear. CDR3 size: 15 residues. Germline assignment: CDR1 SEHNR and CDR2 FQNEAQ (reference sequence). Trimming left V 5 bases short and J 5 bases short, with 16 bases between. Written as DNA, the CDR3 is TGTGCCAGCAGCCCCTCGGAGTTTTCGAACAATGAGCAGTTCTTC. It yields the protein CASSPSEFSNNEQFF.

This rearrangement joins TRBV4-1 to TRBJ1-2; no definite D call. This CDR3 has 15 amino acids. V gave up 2 bases and J gave up 8 bases, with 18 bases separating them. Germline V gene data show CDR1 as MGHRA and CDR2 as YSYEKL. CDR3 DNA: TGCGCCAGCAGCCAACCTCTAGGCACTCCGGGGGGCTACACCTTC. Translation gives CASSQPLGTPGGYTF.

The CDR3 is CASSLAMASSRPKETQYF. As DNA, the CDR3 is TGTGCCAGCAGCTTAGCTATGGCCTCTAGCCGCCCTAAAGAGACCCAGTACTTC. J is TRBJ2-5 and V is TRBV7-8; D possibly corresponds to TRBD2 (5 bases). Looked up from germline, CDR1 is SGHVS and CDR2 is FQNEAQ. The V end was cut by 0 bases, the J end by 3 bases, with 20 bases between. This CDR3 has 18 amino acids.

This clonotype was observed a handful of times. The rearrangement links TRBV25-1 to TRBJ1-4; D is unresolved. This CDR3 is built from 13 residues. Germline V gene sequence: CDR1 MGHDK, CDR2 SYGVNS. V was shortened by 4 bases and J by 8 bases, with 11 bases between the two germline ends. The DNA of the CDR3 is TGTGCCAGCAGTGGACATTTTGAGGAAAAACTGTTTTTT. It codes for CASSGHFEEKLFF.